This TCR beta chain was identified in a study of blood T cell repertoires in COVID-19. Looking at the study overall: Specimens from acute and convalescent COVID-19 originated in the United States, Italy and Spain.

Germline V CDR1 and CDR2: SGHRS, YFSETQ. The CDR3 is 15 amino acids. With 1 base removed from V and 0 bases from J, the gap between germline ends came to 10 bases. The repertoire was sequenced with immunoSEQ multiplex PCR; TCRdb's copy has only in-frame clones and lacks some. Of about 180,000 clones in the sample, 80% to 90% were seen once. This clone has just one count. V gene TRBV5-1 combines with J gene TRBJ2-5; D perhaps matches TRBD2 (5 bases). The sequence was collected from a man between 18 and 29 years old who had recovered from COVID-19. Sequenced material: peripheral blood. The CDR3 nucleotides are TGCGCCAGCAGCTTGACTCCGGGGTACCAAGAGACCCAGTACTTC. Protein sequence: CASSLTPGYQETQYF.